Reported below is one TCR beta chain. The data belong to a study of blood T cell repertoires in COVID-19. Sequencing used immunoSEQ multiplex PCR; TCRdb keeps in-frame clones, though not all of them. The sample records roughly 97,000 clones, approximately 80% being singletons. Trimming removed 4 bases from V and 1 base from J; junction bases left unmatched: 13. Per germline, CDR1 KGHDR and CDR2 SFDVKD. The CDR3 spans 18 residues. Input material: peripheral blood. The chain couples TRBV24-1 to TRBJ2-7, with 9 bases matching TRBD2. The receptor's source is a man in his 70s with acute or convalescent COVID-19. The DNA for the CDR3 is TGTGCCACCAGTGAAGCCGCTAGCGGGGACCTTCCATCCTACGAGCAGTACGTC. Translated: CATSEAASGDLPSYEQYV.